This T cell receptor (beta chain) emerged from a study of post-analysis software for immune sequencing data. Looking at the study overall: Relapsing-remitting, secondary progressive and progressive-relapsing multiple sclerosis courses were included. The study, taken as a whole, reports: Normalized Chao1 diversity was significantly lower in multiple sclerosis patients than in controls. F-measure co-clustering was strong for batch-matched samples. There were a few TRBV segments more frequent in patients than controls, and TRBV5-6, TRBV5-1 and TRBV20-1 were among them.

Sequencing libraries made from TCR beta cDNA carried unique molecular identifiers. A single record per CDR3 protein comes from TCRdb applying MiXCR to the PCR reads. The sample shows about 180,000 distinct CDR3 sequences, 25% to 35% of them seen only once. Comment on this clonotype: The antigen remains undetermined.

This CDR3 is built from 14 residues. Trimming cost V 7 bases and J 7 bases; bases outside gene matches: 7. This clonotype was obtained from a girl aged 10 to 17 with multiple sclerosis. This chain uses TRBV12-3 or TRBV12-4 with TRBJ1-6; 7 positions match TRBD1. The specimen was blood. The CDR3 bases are TGTGCCAGCACCCCCGGGACAGAGAATTCACCCCTCCACTTT. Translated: CASTPGTENSPLHF.